Each of the 15 T cell receptor beta chains below was sequenced from the same sample in a study of blood T cells in healthy people across ages. A second PCR of 7 to 11 cycles used a sample-barcoded 5' primer and a J-beta primer mix. TCRdb analysed the 5' RACE reads with MiXCR anew, one entry per CDR3 protein. The sample consists of under 1,000,000 distinct CDR3 sequences, more than 35% of them appearing once. Sequenced: blood. Source of these receptors: a man older than 75 in good health.

This clonotype was counted between two and nine times. The chain recombines TRBV4-1 with TRBJ1-1, with a weak D call TRBD1 (5 bases). V dropped 4 bases and J dropped 5 bases, with 14 bases sitting between them. The CDR3 covers 14 residues. Germline CDR1 is MGHRA and CDR2 is YSYEKL. The CDR3 region has the DNA TGCGCCAGCAGCCGGTACGACAGTAGGACTGAAGCTTTCTTT. It encodes CASSRYDSRTEAFF.

This chain links TRBV7-9 with TRBJ2-1; 8 nucleotides match TRBD2. Germline CDR1 SEHNR, CDR2 FQNEAQ (reference sequence). Unmatched junction bases numbered 5, after V lost 4 bases and J lost 3 bases. The CDR3 sequence is 15 residues long. The CDR3 DNA sequence: TGTGCCAGCAGCTCCCAGCGGGAGCTCTACAATGAGCAGTTCTTC. The encoded protein is CASSSQRELYNEQFF.

Comment on this clonotype: The junction and the germline gene differ at one end; a read error may be behind it. The chain joins TRBV7-2 to TRBJ2-5, with a possible D match to TRBD1 (6 bases). CDR1 is SGHTA and CDR2 is FQGNSA in the germline V gene. CDR3 length: 12 residues. CDR3 in DNA: TGTGCCAGCGGCTTGTCTGGTAGGGGGCAGTACTTC. The encoded protein is CASGLSGRGQYF. Variable domain in full (rest from reference TRBV7-2 and TRBJ2-5): GAGVSQSPSNKVTEKGKDVELRCDPISGHTALYWYRQSLGQGLEFLIYFQGNSAPDKSGLPSDRFSAERTGGSVSTLTIQRTQQEDSAVYLCASGLSGRGQYFGPGTRLLVL.

This chain uses TRBV29-1 with TRBJ2-7; 9 nucleotides match TRBD1. V shed 7 bases, J shed 6 bases, and the junction held 13 bases outside the gene matches. This CDR3 spans 14 amino acids. CDR1 and CDR2 from the germline V gene are SQVTM and ANQGSEA. DNA for the CDR3: TGCAGCGCCAACCGGGACAGGGCAATTTGCGAGCAGTACTTC. Its translation: CSANRDRAICEQYF.

The gene calls are TRBV7-9 and TRBJ1-6; D gene uncertain. Germline V gene data show CDR1 as SEHNR and CDR2 as FQNEAQ (reference sequence). V shed 8 bases and J shed 2 bases, with 10 bases lying between them. This CDR3 spans 14 amino acids. CDR3 loop: CASLPGAYNSPLHF. CDR3 bases: TGTGCCAGCCTCCCGGGTGCCTATAATTCACCCCTCCACTTT.

The chain couples TRBV28 to TRBJ2-5; maybe TRBD2 (6 bases). The J call may be incorrect, as the DNA end agrees better with TRBJ2-7. Looked up from germline, CDR1 is MDHEN and CDR2 is SYDVKM. This CDR3 is 14 amino acids long. Here the CDR3 reads CASSVGGRAYEQYF. DNA for the CDR3: TGTGCCAGCAGTGTAGGAGGGCGCGCCTACGAGCAGTACTTC.

This clonotype was seen only a few times. The CDR3 coding sequence is TGTGCCAGCAGCCAAGTACATCATTATGGGAACTACAATGAGCAGTTCTTC. Translating gives CASSQVHHYGNYNEQFF. V gene TRBV14 combines with J gene TRBJ2-1; no definite D call. Trimming took off 1 base at V and 3 bases at J, with 16 bases between the two ends. There are 17 residues in the CDR3. Germline values: CDR1 SGHDN, CDR2 FVKESK.

The CDR3 protein is CASSRQGALEKLFF. The DNA for the CDR3 is TGTGCCAGCAGTCGACAGGGGGCTTTGGAGAAACTGTTTTTT. The rearrangement links TRBV12-3 or TRBV12-4 to TRBJ1-4; 10 positions agree with TRBD1. The CDR3 length is 14 residues. Germline trimming cut 5 bases from V and 11 bases from J; bases unmatched to any gene: 8.

V gene TRBV28 combines with J gene TRBJ2-7; D remains ambiguous. The CDR3 is 16 amino acids. V was shortened by 3 bases and J by 5 bases, with 20 bases between the two germline ends. Germline V gene data show CDR1 as MDHEN and CDR2 as SYDVKM. The DNA for the CDR3 is TGTGCCAGCAGTTTGAATTCCGTTGGCGATACCCACGAGCAGTACTTC. Translated, it gives CASSLNSVGDTHEQYF.

In DNA, the CDR3 is TGTGCCAGCAGTGACACCCTCCCAGGGGAGAATGCGGATACGCAGTATTTT. Protein sequence: CASSDTLPGENADTQYF. The genes are TRBV25-1 and TRBJ2-3; TRBD1 might be the D (6 bases). This CDR3 spans 17 amino acids. Trimming removed 3 bases at V and 6 bases at J, with 22 bases between. The germline V gene encodes CDR1 MGHDK and CDR2 SYGVNS.

This rearrangement joins TRBV10-1 to TRBJ2-7; D is ambiguous. Germline CDR1 is WNHNN and CDR2 is SYGVQD (reference sequence). This CDR3 has 14 residues. Trimming stripped 6 bases from V and 2 bases from J, with 14 bases between. This CDR3 reads CASSDTLPPYEQYF. CDR3 bases: TGCGCCAGCAGCGACACCCTGCCCCCCTACGAGCAGTACTTC.

The J gene is TRBJ2-1, the V gene TRBV3-1; maybe TRBD1 (6 bases). The V and J ends lost 2 bases and 6 bases respectively, with 11 bases between them. CDR1 LGHDT and CDR2 YNNKEL come from the germline V gene (reference sequence). The length of the CDR3 is 14 residues. DNA of the CDR3: TGTGCCAGCAGCCAAATGAGAGGGGGCAATGAGCAGTTCTTC. This sequence encodes CASSQMRGGNEQFF.

Comment on this clonotype: The junction and the germline gene differ at one end; a read error may be behind it. The chain joins TRBV20-1 to TRBJ2-3; 11 positions agree with TRBD2. Germline CDR1 DFQATT, CDR2 SNEGSKA (reference sequence). The CDR3 is made up of 19 amino acids. Here the CDR3 reads CGAGSPGTSGLVRTDTQYF. The CDR3 DNA follows: TGCGGTGCTGGGTCCCCCGGGACTAGCGGTCTCGTTCGCACAGATACGCAGTATTTT.

This clonotype has more than one count but fewer than ten. V gene TRBV28 combines with J gene TRBJ2-4; possibly TRBD1 for D (6 bases). The end of the DNA fits TRBJ2-7 better, so the J call may be wrong. This CDR3 is built from 16 residues. Germline V gene sequence: CDR1 MDHEN, CDR2 SYDVKM. CDR3 sequence (DNA): TGTGCCAGCAGTTTAGGGGGCGGGCCAGGCCACTACGAGCAGTACTTC. Amino acid sequence: CASSLGGGPGHYEQYF.

Ten or more counts support this clonotype. The chain combines TRBV5-1 with TRBJ2-3, with D unclear. In germline, CDR1 is SGHRS, CDR2 YFSETQ. There are 14 residues in the CDR3. Deletions cut 0 bases from V and 2 bases from J, with 7 bases between. Here the CDR3 DNA reads TGCGCCAGCAGCTTGGCGACCACCACAGATACGCAGTATTTT. Protein product: CASSLATTTDTQYF.